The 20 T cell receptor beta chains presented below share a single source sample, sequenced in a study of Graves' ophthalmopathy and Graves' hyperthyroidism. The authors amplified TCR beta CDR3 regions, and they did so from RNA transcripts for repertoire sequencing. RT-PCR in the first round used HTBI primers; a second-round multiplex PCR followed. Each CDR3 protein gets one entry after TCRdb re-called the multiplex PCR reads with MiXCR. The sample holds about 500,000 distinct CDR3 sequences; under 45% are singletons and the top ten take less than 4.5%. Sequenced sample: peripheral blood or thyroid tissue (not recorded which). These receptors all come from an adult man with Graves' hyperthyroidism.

The CDR3 sequence is CASRNRDEQYF. CDR3 nucleotides: TGTGCCAGCAGAAACCGGGACGAGCAGTACTTC. This chain uses TRBV3-1 with TRBJ2-7; D unclear. This CDR3 is built from 11 residues. The V gene lost 6 bases and the J gene lost 5 bases, with 8 bases spanning the gap. Per the germline V gene, CDR1 is LGHDT and CDR2 is YNNKEL (reference sequence).

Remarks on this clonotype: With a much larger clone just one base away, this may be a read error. CDR3 residues: CASNIGLAGVGIQETQYF. The CDR3 DNA follows: TGTGCCAGCAACATCGGACTAGCGGGAGTGGGAATTCAAGAGACCCAGTACTTC. The rearrangement joins TRBV7-9 to TRBJ2-5, with 13 bases that match TRBD2. V dropped 7 bases and J dropped 2; count of bases not matched to a gene: 13. The CDR3 spans 18 residues. The V gene's germline CDR1 is SEHNR and CDR2 FQNEAQ (reference sequence).

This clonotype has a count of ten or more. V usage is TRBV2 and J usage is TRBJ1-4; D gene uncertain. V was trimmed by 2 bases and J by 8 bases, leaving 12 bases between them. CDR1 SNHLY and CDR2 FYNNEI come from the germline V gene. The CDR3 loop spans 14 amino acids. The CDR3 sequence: CASSEWTVAEKLFF. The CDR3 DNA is TGTGCCAGCAGTGAATGGACTGTGGCGGAAAAACTGTTTTTT.

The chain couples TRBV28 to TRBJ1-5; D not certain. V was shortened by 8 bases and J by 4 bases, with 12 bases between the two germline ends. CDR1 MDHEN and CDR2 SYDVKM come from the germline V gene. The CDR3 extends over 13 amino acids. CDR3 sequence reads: CASRASGNQPQHF. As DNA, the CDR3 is TGTGCCAGCCGGGCCTCGGGAAATCAGCCCCAGCATTTT.

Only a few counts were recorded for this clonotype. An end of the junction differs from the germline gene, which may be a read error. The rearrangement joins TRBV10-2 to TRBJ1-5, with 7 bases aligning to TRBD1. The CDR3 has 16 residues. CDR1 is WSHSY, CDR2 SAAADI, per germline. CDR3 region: CASSPGTAASNQPQHF. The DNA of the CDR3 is TGTGCCAGCTCACCGGGGACAGCGGCTAGCAATCAGCCCCAGCATTTT.

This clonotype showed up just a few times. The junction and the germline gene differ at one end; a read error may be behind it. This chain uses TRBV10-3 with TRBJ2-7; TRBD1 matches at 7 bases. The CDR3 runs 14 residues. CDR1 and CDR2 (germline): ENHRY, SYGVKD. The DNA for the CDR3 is TGTGCCAGCAGTTACGGGACAGCCTTCTACGGGCAGTACTTC. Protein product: CASSYGTAFYGQYF.

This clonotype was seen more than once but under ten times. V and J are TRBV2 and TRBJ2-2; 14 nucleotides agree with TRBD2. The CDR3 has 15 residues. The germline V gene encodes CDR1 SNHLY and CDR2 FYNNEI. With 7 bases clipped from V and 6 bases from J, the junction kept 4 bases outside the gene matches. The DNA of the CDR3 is TGTGCCAGCAAGGGACTAGCGGGAGTAGCCGGGGAGCTGTTTTTT. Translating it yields CASKGLAGVAGELFF.

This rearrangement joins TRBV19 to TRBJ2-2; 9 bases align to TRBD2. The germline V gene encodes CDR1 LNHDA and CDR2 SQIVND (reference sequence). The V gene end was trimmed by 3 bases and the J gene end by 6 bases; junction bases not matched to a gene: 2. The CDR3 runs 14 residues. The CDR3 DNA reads TGTGCCAGTAGTATCTCTAGCGGGGCCGGGGAGCTGTTTTTT. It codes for CASSISSGAGELFF.

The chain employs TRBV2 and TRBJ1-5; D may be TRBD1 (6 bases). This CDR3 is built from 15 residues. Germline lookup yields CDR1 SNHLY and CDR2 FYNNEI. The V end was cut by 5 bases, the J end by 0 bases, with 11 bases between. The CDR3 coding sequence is TGTGCCAGCAGTCCCGACAGGCTTAGCAATCAGCCCCAGCATTTT. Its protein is CASSPDRLSNQPQHF.

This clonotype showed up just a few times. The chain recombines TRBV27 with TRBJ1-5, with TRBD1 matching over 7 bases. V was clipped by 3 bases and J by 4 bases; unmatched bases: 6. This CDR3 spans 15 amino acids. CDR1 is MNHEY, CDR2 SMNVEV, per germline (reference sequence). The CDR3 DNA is TGTGCCAGCAGTTTCCTCCCACAGGGGAATCAGCCCCAGCATTTT. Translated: CASSFLPQGNQPQHF.

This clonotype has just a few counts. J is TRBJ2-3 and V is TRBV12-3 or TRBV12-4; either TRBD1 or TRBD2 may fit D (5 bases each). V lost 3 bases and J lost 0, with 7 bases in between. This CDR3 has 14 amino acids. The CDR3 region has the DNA TGTGCCAGCAGTTTCGGGGCTAGCACAGATACGCAGTATTTT. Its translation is CASSFGASTDTQYF.

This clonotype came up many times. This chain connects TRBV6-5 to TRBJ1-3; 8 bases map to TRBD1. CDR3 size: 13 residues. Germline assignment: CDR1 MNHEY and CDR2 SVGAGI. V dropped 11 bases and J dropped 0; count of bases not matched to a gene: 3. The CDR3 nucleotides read TGTGCCGTCGGACAGGGCTCTGGAAACACCATATATTTT. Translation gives CAVGQGSGNTIYF.

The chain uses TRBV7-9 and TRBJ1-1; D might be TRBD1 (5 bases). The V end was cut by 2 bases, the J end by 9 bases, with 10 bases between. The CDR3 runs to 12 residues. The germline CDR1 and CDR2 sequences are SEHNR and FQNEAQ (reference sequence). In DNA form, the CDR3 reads TGTGCCAGCAGCTTACTCGCAGGGCAAGCTTTCTTT. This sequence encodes CASSLLAGQAFF.

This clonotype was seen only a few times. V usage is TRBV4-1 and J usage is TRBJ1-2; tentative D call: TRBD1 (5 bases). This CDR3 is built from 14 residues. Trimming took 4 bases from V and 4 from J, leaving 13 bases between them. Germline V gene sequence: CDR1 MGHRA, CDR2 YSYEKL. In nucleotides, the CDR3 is TGCGCCAGCAGCCTCCCGGCAGGGCTCTATGGCTACACCTTC. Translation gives CASSLPAGLYGYTF.

CDR3 amino acids: CAISESSGGRAGIVYEQYF. The CDR3 region has the DNA TGTGCCATCAGTGAGTCGTCCGGCGGGAGGGCCGGGATTGTCTACGAGCAGTACTTC. The gene calls are TRBV10-3 and TRBJ2-7; 9 bases agree with TRBD2. CDR1 is ENHRY, CDR2 SYGVKD, per germline. This CDR3 has 19 amino acids. V lost 0 bases to trimming and J lost 3 bases; unmatched junction nucleotides: 15.

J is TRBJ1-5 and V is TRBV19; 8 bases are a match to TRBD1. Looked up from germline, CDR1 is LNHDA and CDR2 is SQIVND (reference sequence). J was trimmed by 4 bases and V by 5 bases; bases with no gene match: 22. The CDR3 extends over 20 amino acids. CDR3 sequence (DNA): TGTGCCAGTAGTCCAAACCCGCACATAATCCGGGACAGGACAAATCAGCCCCAGCATTTT. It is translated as CASSPNPHIIRDRTNQPQHF.

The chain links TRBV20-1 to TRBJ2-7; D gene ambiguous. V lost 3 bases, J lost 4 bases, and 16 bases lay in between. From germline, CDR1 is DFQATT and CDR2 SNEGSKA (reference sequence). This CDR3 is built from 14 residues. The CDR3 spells CSARAPRSSYEQYF. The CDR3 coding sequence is TGCAGTGCTAGGGCTCCAAGGTCCTCTTACGAGCAGTACTTC.

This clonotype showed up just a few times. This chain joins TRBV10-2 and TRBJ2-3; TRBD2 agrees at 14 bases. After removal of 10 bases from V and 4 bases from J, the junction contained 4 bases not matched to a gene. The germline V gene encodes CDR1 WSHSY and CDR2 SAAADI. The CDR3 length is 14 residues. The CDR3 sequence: CATGLAGGPDTQYF. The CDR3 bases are TGCGCCACAGGACTAGCGGGAGGACCAGATACGCAGTATTTT.

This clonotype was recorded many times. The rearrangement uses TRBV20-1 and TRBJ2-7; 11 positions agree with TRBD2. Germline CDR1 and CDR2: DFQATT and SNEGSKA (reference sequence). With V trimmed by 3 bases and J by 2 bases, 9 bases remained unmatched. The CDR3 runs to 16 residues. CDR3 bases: TGCAGTGCTAGGCTGAGGACTAGCGGGTTACCCTACGAGCAGTACTTC. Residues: CSARLRTSGLPYEQYF.

The CDR3 nucleotides are TGTGCCAGCACTATGGGCGGGAACACCGGGGAGCTGTTTTTT. This codes for CASTMGGNTGELFF. The gene calls are TRBV2 and TRBJ2-2; D gene unclear. This CDR3 is 14 amino acids long. Germline V CDR1 and CDR2: SNHLY, FYNNEI. V lost 7 bases, J lost 1 base, and 10 bases lay in between.